This T cell receptor (beta chain) came from a study of vaccination and CD4 T cells after COVID-19. Study as a whole: Two doses of either BNT162b2 or mRNA-1273 vaccine went to participants. The peptides that stimulated the cells were overlapping spike peptides from SARS-CoV-2, HCoV-NL63, HCoV-OC43 and HCoV-229E.

V was trimmed by 5 bases and J by 5 bases, leaving 12 bases between them. The CDR3 has 13 residues. Stated treatment: roughly ten-day PBMC culture with coronavirus spike peptide pools or control peptides (ViraFEST assay). As regards this clonotype: The target antigen is unknown.

Cultured CD4+ T cell DNA was sequenced using the Oncomine TCR Beta short-read assay. TCRdb itself ran the PCR reads through MiXCR, one entry per CDR3 protein. This sample carries approximately 12,000 distinct CDR3 sequences, around half of them seen once, and the ten largest clones take 28%. This clonotype originated in a human donor who had recovered from COVID-19. The sequencing sample was made of CD4+ T cells from blood, cultured in vitro. The chain joins TRBV12-3 or TRBV12-4 to TRBJ1-1; tentatively, D is TRBD1 (6 bases). CDR3 coding DNA: TGTGCCAGCAGTGGAGGAGGGGGTACTGAAGCTTTCTTT. Translating it yields CASSGGGGTEAFF.